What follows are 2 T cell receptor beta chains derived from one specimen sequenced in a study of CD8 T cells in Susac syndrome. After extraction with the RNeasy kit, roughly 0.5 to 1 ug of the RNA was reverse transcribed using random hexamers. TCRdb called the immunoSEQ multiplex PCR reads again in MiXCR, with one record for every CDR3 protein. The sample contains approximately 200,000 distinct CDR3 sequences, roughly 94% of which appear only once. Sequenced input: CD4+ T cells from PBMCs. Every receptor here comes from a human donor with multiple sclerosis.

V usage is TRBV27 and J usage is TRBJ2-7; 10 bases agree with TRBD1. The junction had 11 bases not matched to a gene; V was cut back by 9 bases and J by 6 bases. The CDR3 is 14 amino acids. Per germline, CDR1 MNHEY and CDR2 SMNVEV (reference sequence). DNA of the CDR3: TGTGCCAGGCGGCGACAGGGGGCCCCCTGCGAGCAGTACGTC. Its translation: CARRRQGAPCEQYV.

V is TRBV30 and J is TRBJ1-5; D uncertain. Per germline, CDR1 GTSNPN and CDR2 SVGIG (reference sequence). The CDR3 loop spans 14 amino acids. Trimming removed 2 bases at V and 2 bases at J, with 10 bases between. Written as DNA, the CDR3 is TGTGCCTGGAGTCAATTGGACGGCAATCAGCCCCAGCATTTT. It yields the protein CAWSQLDGNQPQHF. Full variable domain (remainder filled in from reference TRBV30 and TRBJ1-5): SQTIHQWPATLVQPVGSPLSLECTVEGTSNPNLYWYRQAAGRGLQLLFYSVGIGQISSEVPQNLSASRPQDRQFILSSKKLLLSDSGFYLCAWSQLDGNQPQHFGDGTRLSIL.